This TCR beta chain was recorded in a study of T-cell reconstitution after alpha-beta-depleted transplantation in children. CDR3 length: 15 residues. V lost 2 bases to trimming and J lost 7 bases; unmatched junction nucleotides: 6. Germline V gene lookup returns CDR1 ENHRY and CDR2 SYGVKD. Construction of the TCRbeta library involved unique molecular identifiers. From the PCR reads, TCRdb called clonotypes with MiXCR, one entry per CDR3 protein. Of about 92,000 distinct CDR3 sequences in the sample, 9.5% to 15% are singletons; the top ten hold roughly 14%. The TCR comes from a human donor who donated a stem cell graft to a child with inherited bone marrow failure. This specimen consisted of PBMCs from the stem cell graft donor, obtained from the stem cell graft. This chain joins TRBV10-3 and TRBJ2-1; the match to TRBD1 covers 9 bases. The chain's CDR3 is CAISEGTGFLNEQFF. CDR3 DNA: TGTGCCATCAGTGAGGGGACAGGGTTTTTAAATGAGCAGTTCTTC.